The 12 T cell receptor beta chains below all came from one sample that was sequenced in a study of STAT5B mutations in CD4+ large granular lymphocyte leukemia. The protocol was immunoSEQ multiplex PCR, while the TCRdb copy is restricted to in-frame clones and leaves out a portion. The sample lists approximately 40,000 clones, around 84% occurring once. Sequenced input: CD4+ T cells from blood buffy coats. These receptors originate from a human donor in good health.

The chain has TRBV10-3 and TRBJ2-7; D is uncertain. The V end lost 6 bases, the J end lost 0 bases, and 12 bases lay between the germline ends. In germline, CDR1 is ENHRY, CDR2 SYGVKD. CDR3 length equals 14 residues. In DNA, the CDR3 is TGTGCCATCAGCCACCCGGTGAGCTCCTACGAGCAGTACTTC. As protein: CAISHPVSSYEQYF.

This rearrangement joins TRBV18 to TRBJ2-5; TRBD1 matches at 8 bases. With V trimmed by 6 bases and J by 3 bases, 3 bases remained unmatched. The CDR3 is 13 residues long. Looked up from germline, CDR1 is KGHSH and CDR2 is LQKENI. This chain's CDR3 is CASSQGQEETQYF. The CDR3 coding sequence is TGTGCCAGCTCCCAGGGACAGGAAGAGACCCAGTACTTC.

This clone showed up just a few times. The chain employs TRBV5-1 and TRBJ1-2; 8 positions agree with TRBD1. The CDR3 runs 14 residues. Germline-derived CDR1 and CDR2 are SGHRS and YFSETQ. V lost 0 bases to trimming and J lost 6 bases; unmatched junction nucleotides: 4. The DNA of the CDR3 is TGCGCCAGCAGCTTGGCCTCGGACAGGGATGGCTACACCTTC. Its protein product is CASSLASDRDGYTF. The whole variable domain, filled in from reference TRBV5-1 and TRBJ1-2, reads KAGVTQTPRYLIKTRGQQVTLSCSPISGHRSVSWYQQTPGQGLQFLFEYFSETQRNKGNFPGRFSGRQFSNSRSEMNVSTLELGDSALYLCASSLASDRDGYTFGSGTRLTVV.

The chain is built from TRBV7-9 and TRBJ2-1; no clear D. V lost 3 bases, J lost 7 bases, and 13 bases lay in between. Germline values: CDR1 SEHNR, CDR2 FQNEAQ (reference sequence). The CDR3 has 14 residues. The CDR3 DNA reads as TGTGCCAGCAGCTTGGTCCTGGATGGGAATGAGCAGTTCTTC. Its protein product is CASSLVLDGNEQFF.

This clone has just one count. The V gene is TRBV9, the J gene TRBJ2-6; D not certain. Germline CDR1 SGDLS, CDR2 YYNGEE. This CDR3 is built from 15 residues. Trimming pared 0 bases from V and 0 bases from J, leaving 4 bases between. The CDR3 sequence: CASSVVSSGANVLTF. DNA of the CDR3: TGTGCCAGCAGCGTAGTTAGCTCTGGGGCCAACGTCCTGACTTTC.

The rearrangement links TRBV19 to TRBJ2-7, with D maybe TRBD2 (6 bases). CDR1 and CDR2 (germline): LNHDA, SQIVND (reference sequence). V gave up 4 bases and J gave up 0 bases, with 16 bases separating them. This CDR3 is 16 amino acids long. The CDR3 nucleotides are TGTGCCAGTAGTAGGAGGAAAGGAGGGGACTCCTACGAGCAGTACTTC. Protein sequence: CASSRRKGGDSYEQYF.

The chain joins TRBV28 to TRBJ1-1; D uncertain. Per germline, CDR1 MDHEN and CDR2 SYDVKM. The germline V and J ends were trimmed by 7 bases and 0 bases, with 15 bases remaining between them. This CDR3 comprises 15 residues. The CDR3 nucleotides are TGTGCCAGCACTGGATCGGGCAGATTGAACACTGAAGCTTTCTTT. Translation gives CASTGSGRLNTEAFF.

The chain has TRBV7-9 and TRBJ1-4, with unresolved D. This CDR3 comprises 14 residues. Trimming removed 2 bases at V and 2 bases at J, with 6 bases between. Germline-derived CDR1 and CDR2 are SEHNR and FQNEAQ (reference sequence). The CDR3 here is CASSLKTTNEKLFF. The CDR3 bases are TGTGCCAGCAGCTTAAAAACGACTAATGAAAAACTGTTTTTT.

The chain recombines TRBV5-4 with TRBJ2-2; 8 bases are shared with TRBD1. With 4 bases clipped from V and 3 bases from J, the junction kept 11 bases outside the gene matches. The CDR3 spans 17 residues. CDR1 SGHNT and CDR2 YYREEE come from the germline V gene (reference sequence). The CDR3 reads CASSRGTGFVDTGELFF. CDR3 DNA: TGTGCCAGCAGCAGGGGGACAGGTTTCGTTGACACCGGGGAGCTGTTTTTT.

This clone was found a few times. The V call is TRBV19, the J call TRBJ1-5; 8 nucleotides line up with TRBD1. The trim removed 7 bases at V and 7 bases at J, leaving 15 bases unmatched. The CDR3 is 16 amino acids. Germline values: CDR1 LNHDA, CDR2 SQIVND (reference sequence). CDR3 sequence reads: CASIPRGGQGRQPQHF. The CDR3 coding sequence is TGTGCCAGTATTCCCCGGGGTGGACAGGGACGACAGCCCCAGCATTTT.

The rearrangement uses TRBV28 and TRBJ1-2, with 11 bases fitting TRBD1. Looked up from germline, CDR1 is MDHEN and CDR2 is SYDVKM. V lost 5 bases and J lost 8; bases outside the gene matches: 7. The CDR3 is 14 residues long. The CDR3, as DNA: TGTGCCAGCAGTCCCGGACAGGGGGCTAAAGGCTACACCTTC. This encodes CASSPGQGAKGYTF.

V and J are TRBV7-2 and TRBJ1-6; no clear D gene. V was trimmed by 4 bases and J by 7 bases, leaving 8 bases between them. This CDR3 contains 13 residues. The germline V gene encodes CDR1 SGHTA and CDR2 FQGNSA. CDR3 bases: TGTGCCAGCAGCTCCGATCCCAATTCACCCCTCCACTTT. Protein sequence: CASSSDPNSPLHF.